This T cell receptor beta chain was captured by sequencing in a study of regulatory T cells in long-lasting Graves disease. In the case of this clonotype: No antigen is known for it.

Study results and limitations: It was in persistent disease that TRBV28, TRBJ1-2 and TRBJ2-5 were favored.

Time point denoted: persistent/refractory GD, antithyroid drugs over 5 years with positive TRAb. PBMC RNA served as the TCR library source. In building TCR beta libraries, iRepertoire HTBI primers were used together with Arm-PCR of CDR3 regions. In the authors' methods: Across all samples, about 59 TRBV segments and 15 or so TRBJ segments were identified. TCRdb passed the multiplex PCR reads through MiXCR, listing each CDR3 protein once. Here the V and J calls rest on TCRdb's processing, not on the authors' analysis. The data contain around 340,000 distinct CDR3 sequences, 15% to 20% of them singletons. Germline assignment: CDR1 SGHNT and CDR2 YENEEA. CDR3 size: 16 residues. V trimming: 4 bases; J trimming: 1 base; junction bases outside the gene matches: 4.

The sequence was collected from a female donor with Graves disease. Sequencing was performed on peripheral blood mononuclear cells (PBMCs), taken when the disease was refractory, from a patient treated with antithyroid drugs. The chain has TRBV11-3 and TRBJ2-2, with 9 bases matching TRBD1. CDR3: CASSSRTGVNTGELFF. In DNA form, the CDR3 reads TGTGCCAGCAGCTCTCGGACAGGGGTGAACACCGGGGAGCTGTTTTTT.